The rows below give T cell receptor beta chains drawn from one sample of a study of blood T cells in healthy people across ages. TCRdb called the 5' RACE reads again in MiXCR, with one record for every CDR3 protein. The sample has some 1.8 million distinct CDR3 sequences, 30% to 40% seen once. Sample: blood. Source of these receptors: a human donor in good health. Both conserved end residues are part of each CDR3. D genes are given only for firm matches. Part of the rows lack a size; the others show once, few, many or a class for expanded clones.

J gene: TRBJ1-4
D gene: NA
clone size: NA
V gene: TRBV24-1
CDR3 DNA: TGTGCCACCAGTGATTGGGCCAATGAAAAACTGTTTTTT
CDR3 protein: CATSDWANEKLFF

J gene: TRBJ2-7
D gene: TRBD1
clone size: few
V gene: TRBV29-1
CDR3 DNA: TGCAGCGCACAGGGGTTCTCCTACGAGCAGTACTTC
CDR3 protein: CSAQGFSYEQYF

J gene: TRBJ2-1
D gene: NA
clone size: NA
V gene: TRBV7-9
CDR3 DNA: TGTGCCAGCGAGGGCGGGGACAATGAGCAGTTCTTC
CDR3 protein: CASEGGDNEQFF

J gene: TRBJ2-7
D gene: NA
clone size: few
V gene: TRBV20-1
CDR3 DNA: TGCAGTGCTATAGCCGAAAGCTCCTACGAGCAGTACTTC
CDR3 protein: CSAIAESSYEQYF

J gene: TRBJ1-5
D gene: NA
clone size: few
V gene: TRBV20-1
CDR3 DNA: TGCAGTGCTCCTATAGGGTTCAACAATCAGCCCCAGCATTTT
CDR3 protein: CSAPIGFNNQPQHF

J gene: TRBJ1-2
D gene: NA
clone size: many
V gene: TRBV12-3/TRBV12-4
CDR3 DNA: TGTGCCAGCAGCCGGGCGGGAGACTATGGCTACACCTTC
CDR3 protein: CASSRAGDYGYTF

J gene: TRBJ2-7
D gene: TRBD1
clone size: few
V gene: TRBV29-1
CDR3 DNA: TGCAGCGTTGAAGGACAGGGGGGCTCCTACGAGCAGTACTTC
CDR3 protein: CSVEGQGGSYEQYF

J gene: TRBJ1-5
D gene: NA
clone size: few
V gene: TRBV5-1
CDR3 DNA: TGCGCCAGCAGCCCGGGGTCCGGAAATCAGCCCCAGCATTTT
CDR3 protein: CASSPGSGNQPQHF

J gene: TRBJ1-4
D gene: NA
clone size: NA
V gene: TRBV5-1
CDR3 DNA: TGCGCCAGCAGCTTAGAGGTTGGGTCAACTAATGAAAAACTGTTTTTT
CDR3 protein: CASSLEVGSTNEKLFF

J gene: TRBJ1-1
D gene: NA
clone size: NA
V gene: TRBV6-1
CDR3 DNA: TGTGCCAGCAGCCATCTGGCAAAGTCAGAGTTGGGGACATTCTTGTATGAAGCTTTCTTT
CDR3 protein: CASSHLAKSELGTFLYEAFF

J gene: TRBJ1-5
D gene: NA
clone size: few
V gene: TRBV28
CDR3 DNA: TGTGCCAGCAGTTTAATAGGGAAGCAGCCCCAGCATTTT
CDR3 protein: CASSLIGKQPQHF

J gene: TRBJ1-5
D gene: NA
clone size: NA
V gene: TRBV5-5
CDR3 DNA: TGTGCCAGCAGCTTGTGGGGGTCGGGGAGCAATCAGCCCCAGCATTTT
CDR3 protein: CASSLWGSGSNQPQHF

J gene: TRBJ1-2
D gene: NA
clone size: few
V gene: TRBV15
CDR3 DNA: TGTGCCACCAGCAGCGACAGGTTCGCCTATGGCTACACCTTC
CDR3 protein: CATSSDRFAYGYTF

J gene: TRBJ2-5
D gene: NA
clone size: NA
V gene: TRBV5-1
CDR3 DNA: TGCGCCAGCAGTCGTGACGGTTCGCAAGAGACCCTGTACTTC
CDR3 protein: CASSRDGSQETLYF

J gene: TRBJ2-7
D gene: NA
clone size: NA
V gene: TRBV3-1
CDR3 DNA: TGTGCCAGCACCTTTTCCAGGGGCAGCAATCAGGATGAGCAGTACTTC
CDR3 protein: CASTFSRGSNQDEQYF

J gene: TRBJ1-5
D gene: TRBD1
clone size: few
V gene: TRBV28
CDR3 DNA: TGTGCCAGCAGTTTACCAGCCGGGACAGGGGATCAGCCCCAGCATTTT
CDR3 protein: CASSLPAGTGDQPQHF

J gene: TRBJ1-5
D gene: NA
clone size: NA
V gene: TRBV6-6
CDR3 DNA: TGTGCCAGCAGTTACTCGTCGGCGGGGGGCGCCGGTCAGCCCCAGCATTTT
CDR3 protein: CASSYSSAGGAGQPQHF

J gene: TRBJ2-3
D gene: TRBD1
clone size: NA
V gene: TRBV6-5
CDR3 DNA: TGTGCCAGCAGGCCGCATCAGGGGGTGTCGGCAGATACGCAGTATTTT
CDR3 protein: CASRPHQGVSADTQYF

J gene: TRBJ2-1
D gene: NA
clone size: NA
V gene: TRBV28
CDR3 DNA: TGTGCCAGCAGTTTTGCGGTGCGGGGGCCGGAGAGCTCCTACAATGAGCAGTTCTTC
CDR3 protein: CASSFAVRGPESSYNEQFF

J gene: TRBJ1-1
D gene: NA
clone size: few
V gene: TRBV4-3
CDR3 DNA: TGCGCCAGCAGCCAGGCAGGGATGGGCACTGAAGCTTTCTTT
CDR3 protein: CASSQAGMGTEAFF

J gene: TRBJ2-3
D gene: NA
clone size: few
V gene: TRBV4-1
CDR3 DNA: TGCGCCAGCAGCCAAGGGATGGTTCGAACACTCCCCAGGGATACGCAGTATTTT
CDR3 protein: CASSQGMVRTLPRDTQYF

J gene: TRBJ2-5
D gene: NA
clone size: NA
V gene: TRBV11-1
CDR3 DNA: TGTGCCAGCAGCTCAGAAGGGACTGGAGCCTCCAATGAGCAGTACTTC
CDR3 protein: CASSSEGTGASNEQYF

J gene: TRBJ2-6
D gene: TRBD2
clone size: few
V gene: TRBV4-3
CDR3 DNA: TGCGCCAGCAGCCGGGAGGGGCCACCTGGGGCCAACGTCCTGACTTTC
CDR3 protein: CASSREGPPGANVLTF